The next 14 T cell receptor beta chains were all read from a single sample in a study of human T cells and chemical hapten exposure. MiXCR was run by TCRdb on the RACE reads, yielding one entry per CDR3 protein. The table shows some 360,000 distinct CDR3 sequences, with 4.5% to 6% occurring only once. Time point here: pre-sensitization, week 0. Treatment here: therapeutic diphenylcyclopropenone sensitization with weekly scalp DPC. Sequencing used whole blood, obtained in connection with sensitization to the hapten diphenylcyclopropenone (DPC). Every receptor here comes from a woman in her forties or fifties with alopecia areata. Some clones in this sample may be carry-over from other donors' samples.

This clonotype was found many times. The chain is built from TRBV12-3 or TRBV12-4 and TRBJ2-1; the D is unclear. V lost 2 bases, J lost 10 bases, and 6 bases lay in between. The CDR3 totals 11 residues. As DNA, the CDR3 is TGTGCCAGCAGTTTAAAGGCAGAGCAGTTCTTC. This translates into CASSLKAEQFF.

This clonotype was counted many times. The chain carries TRBV13 and TRBJ2-4; possibly TRBD1 or TRBD2 for D (6 bases each). The CDR3 is made up of 14 amino acids. The germline gives CDR1 PRHDT, CDR2 FYEKMQ (reference sequence). Trimming stripped 5 bases from V and 2 bases from J, with 10 bases between. DNA of the CDR3: TGTGCCAGCAGCCGAGGGGGGACCAAAAACATTCAGTACTTC. The encoded protein is CASSRGGTKNIQYF.

This clonotype was picked up many times. The chain combines TRBV11-2 with TRBJ2-7, with a possible D match to TRBD1 (6 bases). CDR3 size: 14 residues. V gave up 1 base and J gave up 3 bases, with 10 bases separating them. Germline values: CDR1 SGHAT, CDR2 FQNNGV. The CDR3 protein is CASSLVQGNYEQYF. The CDR3 nucleotides read TGTGCCAGCAGCTTAGTACAGGGCAACTACGAGCAGTACTTC.

This clonotype was seen repeatedly, ten times or more. The V and J genes are TRBV5-6 and TRBJ2-6; D is unclear. CDR3 length: 13 amino acids. V lost 1 base to trimming and J lost 4 bases, with 3 bases between them. Germline CDR1 and CDR2: SGHDT and YYEEEE. The CDR3 region is CASSLRGANVLTF. DNA for the CDR3: TGTGCCAGCAGCTTGCGGGGGGCCAACGTCCTGACTTTC.

Ten or more counts support this clonotype. This chain connects TRBV7-2 to TRBJ1-1; D unresolved. The V end lost 4 bases, the J end lost 8 bases, and 11 bases lay between the germline ends. CDR1 SGHTA and CDR2 FQGNSA come from the germline V gene. The CDR3 runs 12 residues. CDR3 nucleotides: TGTGCCAGCAGCTCAGGACCGAGAGAAGCTTTCTTT. Protein: CASSSGPREAFF.

This clonotype was recorded many times. The genes are TRBV28 and TRBJ1-1; 8 bases fit TRBD1. The germline V gene has CDR1 MDHEN and CDR2 SYDVKM. V trimming: 4 bases; J trimming: 3 bases; junction bases outside the gene matches: 1. This CDR3 spans 13 amino acids. The CDR3, as DNA: TGTGCCAGCAGTTACAGGGGGTACACTGAAGCTTTCTTT. Protein sequence: CASSYRGYTEAFF. Full variable domain (remainder filled in from reference TRBV28 and TRBJ1-1): DVKVTQSSRYLVKRTGEKVFLECVQDMDHENMFWYRQDPGLGLRLIYFSYDVKMKEKGDIPEGYSVSREKKERFSLILESASTNQTSMYLCASSYRGYTEAFFGQGTRLTVV.

A few counts support this clonotype. This rearrangement joins TRBV12-3 or TRBV12-4 to TRBJ1-5; 7 bases are shared with TRBD1. V shed 3 bases, J shed 7 bases, and the junction held 6 bases outside the gene matches. This CDR3 comprises 14 residues. CDR3 amino acids: CASSFSGGGQPQHF. The CDR3, as DNA: TGTGCCAGCAGTTTTTCAGGGGGAGGACAGCCCCAGCATTTT.

This chain connects TRBV5-1 to TRBJ1-6, with a tentative D call TRBD1 (6 bases). This CDR3 contains 15 residues. V lost 5 bases to trimming and J lost 10 bases, with 19 bases between them. Germline CDR1 reads SGHRS; CDR2 reads YFSETQ. Here the CDR3 reads CASSSNGRGGSPLHF. The CDR3 coding sequence is TGCGCCAGCAGTTCTAATGGCAGGGGAGGATCACCCCTCCACTTT.

In its sample, this clonotype was seen many times. This chain joins TRBV29-1 and TRBJ2-1; no definite D call. This CDR3 region has 13 residues. V was clipped by 1 base and J by 5 bases, with 9 bases between them. The germline CDR1 and CDR2 sequences are SQVTM and ANQGSEA. CDR3 bases: TGCAGCGTTGAAGCCGTCTTCGACAATGAGCAGTTCTTC. Its translation is CSVEAVFDNEQFF.

J is TRBJ1-4 and V is TRBV7-8; perhaps TRBD1 as D (6 bases). The CDR3 is made up of 17 amino acids. V lost 5 bases, J lost 8 bases, and 24 bases lay in between. In germline, CDR1 is SGHVS, CDR2 FQNEAQ. The CDR3, as DNA: TGTGCCAGCAGCACCTCCCAACCGGGACATGCATACGAAAAACTGTTTTTT. It encodes CASSTSQPGHAYEKLFF.

At least ten counts were recorded for this clonotype. This rearrangement joins TRBV5-1 to TRBJ1-6; D unclear. Deletions cut 1 base from V and 2 bases from J, with 10 bases between. The CDR3 extends over 16 amino acids. Germline CDR1 is SGHRS and CDR2 is YFSETQ. The CDR3 is CASSLSGLTYNSPLHF. DNA of the CDR3: TGCGCCAGCAGCTTGTCTGGGCTTACCTATAATTCACCCCTCCACTTT.

This clonotype was seen repeatedly, ten times or more. The chain couples TRBV6-1 to TRBJ2-3; 13 bases fit TRBD2. The CDR3 consists of 16 residues. The trim removed 8 bases at V and 0 bases at J, leaving 5 bases unmatched. The germline V gene has CDR1 MNHNS and CDR2 SASEGT. The CDR3 loop is CASGGTSGASTDTQYF. The CDR3 DNA reads TGTGCCAGCGGCGGGACTAGCGGGGCTAGCACAGATACGCAGTATTTT.

This clonotype was seen a handful of times. This sequence joins TRBV9 and TRBJ2-3, with D unclear. Germline V gene sequence: CDR1 SGDLS, CDR2 YYNGEE. Trimming removed 0 bases from V and 2 bases from J, with 7 bases in between. This CDR3 region has 14 residues. CDR3 loop: CASSVEADTDTQYF. CDR3 nucleotide sequence: TGTGCCAGCAGCGTAGAGGCAGACACAGATACGCAGTATTTT.

The rearrangement joins TRBV12-3 or TRBV12-4 to TRBJ2-7; 8 bases agree with TRBD2. The CDR3 runs to 15 residues. V shed 3 bases and J 2 bases; nucleotides not matched to a gene: 6. The CDR3 sequence is CASSFGGGNTYEQYF. The CDR3 region has the DNA TGTGCCAGCAGTTTCGGGGGGGGAAATACCTACGAGCAGTACTTC.